This paragraph covers one TCR beta chain sequence. The data are from a study of blood T cell repertoires in COVID-19. Overall study: Samples representing acute and convalescent COVID-19 were sourced from the United States, Italy and Spain. T cells, B-cell-depleted T cells, or PBMCs provided the cDNA or gDNA that served as material.

Authors' processing steps: The assay estimated nucleated cells by amplifying reference gene primers. Clones were sequenced by immunoSEQ multiplex PCR, and TCRdb holds only the in-frame ones, with some missing. That table furnishes V, J and clone size, whereas the DNA furnished D and trimming. The sample consists of about 210,000 clones, about 86% of them appearing once. The source is a woman aged 50 to 65 with acute or convalescent COVID-19. The sample comprised peripheral blood.

The CDR3 nucleotides are TGTGCCGGATCACGGCGGGAAAACACCATATATTTT. It specifies CAGSRRENTIYF. This chain joins TRBV30 and TRBJ1-3, with D unresolved. Trimming removed 8 bases at V and 6 bases at J, with 14 bases between. Germline-derived CDR1 and CDR2 are GTSNPN and SVGIG (reference sequence). The CDR3 sequence is 12 residues long. Full variable domain (outside the CDR3, taken from reference TRBV30 and TRBJ1-3): SQTIHQWPATLVQPVGSPLSLECTVEGTSNPNLYWYRQAAGRGLQLLFYSVGIGQISSEVPQNLSASRPQDRQFILSSKKLLLSDSGFYLCAGSRRENTIYFGEGSWLTVV.